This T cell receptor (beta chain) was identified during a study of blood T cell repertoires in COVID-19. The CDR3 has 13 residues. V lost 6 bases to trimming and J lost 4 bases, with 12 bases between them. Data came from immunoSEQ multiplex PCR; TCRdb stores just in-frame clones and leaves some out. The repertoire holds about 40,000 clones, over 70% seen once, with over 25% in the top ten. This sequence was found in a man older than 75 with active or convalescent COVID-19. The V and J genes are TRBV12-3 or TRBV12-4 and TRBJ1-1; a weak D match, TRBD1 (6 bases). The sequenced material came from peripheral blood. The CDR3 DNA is TGTGCCAGCAGACTTACAGGGAGCACTGAAGCTTTCTTT. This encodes CASRLTGSTEAFF.